This T cell receptor beta chain is from a study of blood T cell repertoires in COVID-19. Across the whole study: T cells, B-cell-depleted T cells, or PBMCs supplied cDNA or gDNA.

Some clones are missing from TCRdb's copy, which holds only in-frame ones; the method was immunoSEQ multiplex PCR. Found here are about 240,000 clones, about 86% of them singletons; the top ten hold 3.3%. J lost 4 bases, V lost 2 bases, and 3 bases had no gene match. CDR3 length: 15 amino acids. Germline V gene data show CDR1 as MGHRA and CDR2 as YSYEKL. The chain employs TRBV4-1 and TRBJ2-3; 10 bases line up with TRBD2. The receptor's source is a woman aged 40 to 50 with acute COVID-19. Sequencing was done on a sample of PBMCs or T cells enriched from blood (not recorded which). This chain's CDR3 is CASSQLGLASDTQYF. In nucleotides, the CDR3 is TGCGCCAGCAGCCAATTGGGACTAGCGTCAGATACGCAGTATTTT.